This record covers a single T cell receptor beta chain. Antigen: not known. V shed 6 bases, J shed 4 bases, and the junction held 15 bases outside the gene matches. Germline V CDR1 and CDR2: DFQATT, SNEGSKA (reference sequence). The CDR3 is 15 amino acids. The record originates from a study of blood T cells in healthy people across ages. Study conclusions and caveats: A roughly linear age-dependent decrease characterized TCR beta diversity per million T cells.

Next came a second PCR, run for about 6 to 12 cycles, which used a sample-barcoded 5' primer along with a J-beta primer mix. TCRdb reanalysed the 5' RACE reads using MiXCR and keeps one entry per CDR3 protein. This table has 700,000 or so distinct CDR3 sequences, roughly 43% appearing once. This sequence originates from a man at least 80 years old in good health. Input material: blood. The chain has TRBV20-1 and TRBJ2-7, with 7 bases matching TRBD1. For the CDR3, the DNA is TGCAGTGCCACACCAATCAGGGGGTCAAGGTACGAGCAGTACTTC. Amino acids: CSATPIRGSRYEQYF.